This T cell receptor beta chain was recovered during a study of post-analysis software for immune sequencing data. Unique molecular identifiers were built into the TCR beta cDNA libraries. Input populations of about 0.9 to 10 million T cells gave rise to approximately 480,000 cDNA molecules. TCRdb used MiXCR to reprocess the PCR reads, holding one entry per CDR3 protein. The sample contains hundreds of thousands of distinct CDR3 sequences, about a third of which appear only once. Study outcomes and limitations: Among multiple sclerosis patients, normalized Chao1 diversity was significantly below that of controls.

Only one count was recorded for this clonotype. The antigen remains undetermined. Material for sequencing was blood. This TCR derives from a girl aged 10 to 17 with multiple sclerosis.

Written as DNA, the CDR3 is TGTGCCAGCAGTTCCTTTTCGGGCGAGACCCAGTACTTC. This encodes CASSSFSGETQYF. The chain couples TRBV6-2 or TRBV6-3 to TRBJ2-5, with D uncertain. The CDR3 extends over 13 amino acids. In germline, CDR1 is MNHEY, CDR2 SVGEGT. V dropped 4 bases and J dropped 5 bases, with 11 bases sitting between them.